These 23 T cell receptor beta chains were all obtained from the same sample, sequenced in a study of T cells in narcolepsy. Measured with immunoSEQ multiplex PCR; TCRdb has only the in-frame clones, and not every one. The data show around 35,000 clones, roughly 90% seen once. Sequenced sample: CD45RA- memory CD4+ T cells from PBMCs. The source of these receptors is a human donor with narcolepsy.

This rearrangement joins TRBV29-1 to TRBJ2-7; D uncertain. This CDR3 region has 17 residues. Germline assignment: CDR1 SQVTM and CDR2 ANQGSEA. Trimming removed 4 bases from V and 6 bases from J, with 28 bases in between. The CDR3 protein is CSVASVRASKIPTEQYF. CDR3 coding DNA: TGCAGCGTTGCGTCCGTCAGAGCCTCTAAGATTCCCACCGAGCAGTACTTC.

This clone was seen just once. The chain uses TRBV14 and TRBJ2-1, with TRBD2 as a possible D gene (5 bases). V lost 0 bases, J lost 9 bases, and 15 bases lay in between. CDR1 is SGHDN and CDR2 is FVKESK in the germline V gene. The CDR3 runs 15 residues. This chain's CDR3 is CASSQEQRQWGEQFF. The CDR3 DNA is TGTGCCAGCAGCCAAGAGCAGCGGCAGTGGGGTGAGCAGTTCTTC.

The genes are TRBV5-1 and TRBJ1-2; TRBD1 might be the D (5 bases). V was pared by 0 bases and J by 0 bases, with 6 bases between. Germline-derived CDR1 and CDR2 are SGHRS and YFSETQ. The CDR3 extends over 14 amino acids. The CDR3 nucleotides are TGCGCCAGCAGCTTGGCACAGGCTAACTATGGCTACACCTTC. Its protein product is CASSLAQANYGYTF.

The chain recombines TRBV4-3 with TRBJ1-2; no clear D gene. Trimming removed 0 bases at V and 8 bases at J, with 10 bases between. This CDR3 is built from 13 residues. Germline-derived CDR1 and CDR2 are LGHNA and YSLEER. CDR3 sequence: CASSQEVGAGYTF. The CDR3 DNA reads as TGCGCCAGCAGCCAAGAAGTGGGAGCGGGCTACACCTTC.

The chain is built from TRBV19 and TRBJ1-3, with 7 bases identical to TRBD1. This CDR3 is built from 17 residues. CDR1 is LNHDA and CDR2 is SQIVND in the germline V gene (reference sequence). V lost 6 bases to trimming and J lost 0 bases; unmatched junction nucleotides: 11. CDR3 in DNA: TGTGCCAGTAGCCTACTTGGGACAGACCGCTCTGGAAACACCATATATTTT. Its protein product is CASSLLGTDRSGNTIYF.

This chain joins TRBV6-5 and TRBJ1-2; perhaps TRBD1 as D (5 bases). This CDR3 has 14 residues. Germline lookup yields CDR1 MNHEY and CDR2 SVGAGI. The V gene lost 6 bases and the J gene lost 0 bases, with 11 bases spanning the gap. The CDR3: CASSLGGPNYGYTF. The CDR3 DNA follows: TGTGCCAGCAGCCTCGGGGGTCCTAACTATGGCTACACCTTC.

The rearrangement links TRBV29-1 to TRBJ1-5, with unresolved D. The CDR3 spans 12 residues. Germline V CDR1 and CDR2: SQVTM, ANQGSEA. Trimming took off 4 bases at V and 4 bases at J, with 8 bases between the two ends. The CDR3 coding sequence is TGCAGCGTTGGGCAGCGTAATCAGCCCCAGCATTTT. Its protein product is CSVGQRNQPQHF. Drawing the rest from reference TRBV29-1 and TRBJ1-5, the complete variable domain is SAVISQKPSRDICQRGTSLTIQCQVDSQVTMMFWYRQQPGQSLTLIATANQGSEATYESGFVIDKFPISRPNLTFSTLTVSNMSPEDSSIYLCSVGQRNQPQHFGDGTRLSIL.

This clone was recorded once. V usage is TRBV27 and J usage is TRBJ2-6; maybe TRBD2 (5 bases). Trimming took off 7 bases at V and 2 bases at J, with 9 bases between the two ends. In germline, CDR1 is MNHEY, CDR2 SMNVEV (reference sequence). This CDR3 is 14 amino acids long. The CDR3 region has the DNA TGTGCCAGCACCGGACTTACTGGGGCCAACGTCCTGACTTTC. Translation: CASTGLTGANVLTF.

This clone appeared a single time. V and J are TRBV28 and TRBJ1-6, with TRBD1 matching over 7 bases. The V and J ends lost 4 bases and 5 bases, in that order; junction bases with no gene match: 11. Per the germline V gene, CDR1 is MDHEN and CDR2 is SYDVKM. This CDR3 is built from 17 residues. CDR3 residues: CASSSPAQGRNNSPLHF. The CDR3 bases are TGTGCCAGCAGTTCCCCAGCACAGGGGCGGAATAATTCACCCCTCCACTTT.

This clone came up once. V gene TRBV29-1 combines with J gene TRBJ1-4; no clear D. Germline V gene data show CDR1 as SQVTM and CDR2 as ANQGSEA. Between the trimmed V and J ends, which lost 5 bases and 7 bases, there was a span of 14 bases. This CDR3 is built from 13 residues. This CDR3 is CSVRPIGSEKLFF. The CDR3, as DNA: TGCAGCGTTAGACCCATCGGGAGTGAAAAACTGTTTTTT.

The V call is TRBV10-2, the J call TRBJ2-4; 9 bases match TRBD2. Germline lookup yields CDR1 WSHSY and CDR2 SAAADI. This CDR3 contains 17 residues. V was clipped by 3 bases and J by 0 bases; unmatched bases: 6. The CDR3 sequence: CASSDRGGGVAKNIQYF. The CDR3 nucleotides are TGCGCCAGCAGTGATCGGGGCGGGGGGGTAGCCAAAAACATTCAGTACTTC.

This clone was seen just once. The V call is TRBV2, the J call TRBJ2-2, with 7 bases lining up with TRBD1. Trimming cost V 6 bases and J 6 bases; bases outside gene matches: 4. Germline V gene data show CDR1 as SNHLY and CDR2 as FYNNEI. There are 13 residues in the CDR3. The CDR3, as DNA: TGTGCCAGCAGAGTAACAGGGGCCGGGGAGCTGTTTTTT. It specifies CASRVTGAGELFF. The full variable domain, with the rest looked up from reference TRBV2 and TRBJ2-2, is EPEVTQTPSHQVTQMGQEVILRCVPISNHLYFYWYRQILGQKVEFLVSFYNNEISEKSEIFDDQFSVERPDGSNFTLKIRSTKLEDSAMYFCASRVTGAGELFFGEGSRLTVL.

This clone was detected only a few times. V is TRBV9 and J is TRBJ1-1; D call uncertain. Germline loops: CDR1 SGDLS, CDR2 YYNGEE. V lost 0 bases to trimming and J lost 2 bases, with 14 bases between them. The CDR3 consists of 16 residues. CDR3 in DNA: TGTGCCAGCAGCGTAGATCTTGCATCTCCTAACACTGAAGCTTTCTTT. Its protein product is CASSVDLASPNTEAFF.

J is TRBJ1-1 and V is TRBV2; no reliable D call. V gave up 3 bases and J gave up 1 base, with 6 bases separating them. This CDR3 is built from 13 residues. The germline V gene has CDR1 SNHLY and CDR2 FYNNEI. The DNA for the CDR3 is TGTGCCAGCAGTGAGCTGGAGAACACTGAAGCTTTCTTT. It codes for CASSELENTEAFF.

V gene TRBV7-9 combines with J gene TRBJ2-3; the match to TRBD2 covers 10 bases. Germline CDR1 SEHNR, CDR2 FQNEAQ (reference sequence). There are 17 residues in the CDR3. V lost 5 bases, J lost 3 bases, and 11 bases stayed unmatched. CDR3 loop: CASSLHQAGGPTDTQYF. The CDR3 DNA follows: TGTGCCAGCAGCCTACACCAAGCGGGAGGGCCTACAGATACGCAGTATTTT. Full variable domain (remainder filled in from reference TRBV7-9 and TRBJ2-3): DTGVSQNPRHKITKRGQNVTFRCDPISEHNRLYWYRQTLGQGPEFLTYFQNEAQLEKSRLLSDRFSAERPKGSFSTLEIQRTEQGDSAMYLCASSLHQAGGPTDTQYFGPGTRLTVL.

The rearrangement links TRBV30 to TRBJ1-3; D gene unclear. V lost 0 bases and J 2 bases, leaving 11 bases between the germline ends. The CDR3 sequence is 15 residues long. Germline V gene data show CDR1 as GTSNPN and CDR2 as SVGIG (reference sequence). CDR3 protein: CAWSVKGRAGNTIYF. The CDR3 DNA sequence: TGTGCCTGGAGTGTAAAGGGAAGGGCTGGAAACACCATATATTTT.

The chain joins TRBV27 to TRBJ2-2; 10 bases match TRBD1. The CDR3 totals 14 residues. The germline CDR1 and CDR2 sequences are MNHEY and SMNVEV (reference sequence). The trim removed 10 bases at V and 7 bases at J, leaving 9 bases unmatched. The CDR3 DNA is TGTGCCACCCGGGACAGGGGAACGAACGGGGAGCTGTTTTTT. This translates into CATRDRGTNGELFF.

The chain uses TRBV2 and TRBJ1-5; 8 bases are a match to TRBD1. V was clipped by 4 bases and J by 0 bases; unmatched bases: 2. The CDR3 has 15 amino acids. From germline, CDR1 is SNHLY and CDR2 FYNNEI. The CDR3 spells CASSAGGASNQPQHF. Here the CDR3 DNA reads TGTGCCAGCAGTGCAGGGGGCGCTAGCAATCAGCCCCAGCATTTT.

The chain combines TRBV29-1 with TRBJ1-3; D gene uncertain. Trimming cost V 4 bases and J 5 bases, with 18 bases left between them. Germline V gene sequence: CDR1 SQVTM, CDR2 ANQGSEA. The CDR3 contains 15 residues. Here the CDR3 reads CSVVFQRENRNTIYF. The DNA of the CDR3 is TGCAGCGTTGTTTTTCAAAGGGAAAACAGAAACACCATATATTTT.

This chain joins TRBV4-2 and TRBJ2-7, with 7 bases matching TRBD1. After removal of 5 bases from V and 2 bases from J, the junction contained 6 bases not matched to a gene. There are 14 residues in the CDR3. The germline gives CDR1 LGHNA, CDR2 YNFKEQ. CDR3 amino acids: CASSRDSQTYEQYF. As DNA, the CDR3 is TGTGCCAGCAGCAGGGACAGCCAGACCTACGAGCAGTACTTC.

This chain connects TRBV5-1 to TRBJ2-1, with D perhaps being TRBD1 or TRBD2 (6 bases each). This CDR3 is built from 16 residues. Germline values: CDR1 SGHRS, CDR2 YFSETQ. V lost 4 bases and J lost 5, with 19 bases in between. This CDR3 is CASSARTGAGNNEQFF. The CDR3 nucleotides read TGCGCCAGCAGCGCGAGAACGGGGGCTGGAAACAATGAGCAGTTCTTC. Full variable domain (rest looked up from reference TRBV5-1 and TRBJ2-1): KAGVTQTPRYLIKTRGQQVTLSCSPISGHRSVSWYQQTPGQGLQFLFEYFSETQRNKGNFPGRFSGRQFSNSRSEMNVSTLELGDSALYLCASSARTGAGNNEQFFGPGTRLTVL.

The chain combines TRBV7-3 with TRBJ2-5, with 9 bases lining up with TRBD2. CDR3 size: 15 residues. Germline V gene data show CDR1 as SGHTA and CDR2 as FQGTGA. Unmatched junction bases numbered 9, after V lost 5 bases and J lost 5 bases. CDR3 bases: TGTGCCAGCAGCCCCGAGGGACTAGCCCGGGAGACCCAGTACTTC. Translated, it gives CASSPEGLARETQYF.

This chain connects TRBV19 to TRBJ2-2; D possibly uses TRBD1 or TRBD2 (5 bases each). The V end was cut by 4 bases, the J end by 4 bases, with 10 bases between. This CDR3 spans 14 amino acids. Germline V lookup: CDR1 LNHDA, CDR2 SQIVND (reference sequence). CDR3 nucleotide sequence: TGTGCCAGTAGTACCGGGACGTCCACCGGGGAGCTGTTTTTT. It is translated as CASSTGTSTGELFF.